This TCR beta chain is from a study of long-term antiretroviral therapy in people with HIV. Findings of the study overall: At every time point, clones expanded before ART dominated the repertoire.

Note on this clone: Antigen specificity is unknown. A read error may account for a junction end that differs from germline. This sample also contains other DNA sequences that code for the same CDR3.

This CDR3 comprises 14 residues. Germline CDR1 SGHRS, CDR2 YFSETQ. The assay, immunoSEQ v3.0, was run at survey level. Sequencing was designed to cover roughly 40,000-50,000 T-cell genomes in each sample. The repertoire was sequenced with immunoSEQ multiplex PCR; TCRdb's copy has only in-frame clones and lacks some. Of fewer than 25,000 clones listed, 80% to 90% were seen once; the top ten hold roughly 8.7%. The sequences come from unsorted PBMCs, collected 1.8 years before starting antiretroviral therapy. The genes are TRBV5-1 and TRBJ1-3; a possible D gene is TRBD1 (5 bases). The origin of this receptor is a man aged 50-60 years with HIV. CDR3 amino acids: CASSSTGSGNTIYF. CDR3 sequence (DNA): TGCGCCAGCAGCTCTACAGGCTCTGGAAACACTATATATTTT.